Below are 28 T cell receptor beta chains sequenced from a single sample in a study of glioma-infiltrating T cells (dated by TCRdb to the mid-2010s). Instrument used: Illumina MiSeq. The iRepertoire nested amplicon-rescue multiplex PCR (arm-PCR) platform was used to amplify TCR alpha and beta CDR3 regions from RNA. The raw public data were reprocessed by TCRdb itself: fastp quality trimming at Q25, MiXCR clonotype calling, in-frame beta chains only. Identical CDR3 proteins give one entry, which carries the most common genes and DNA. The sample table contains approximately 190,000 distinct CDR3 sequences; only one count was recorded for more than 25% of them. In total, the top ten clones hold 20% to 25% of the sample. The specimen sequenced was glioma tissue, nonneoplastic brain tissue, or PBMCs (not recorded which). The receptor source for this set is a human donor with low-grade glioma or glioblastoma, undergoing nonglioma brain surgery, or in good health (not recorded which).

In this sample, this clonotype turned up many times. V is TRBV27 and J is TRBJ2-5; no clear D gene. Germline lookup yields CDR1 MNHEY and CDR2 SMNVEV (reference sequence). The V end was cut by 3 bases, the J end by 9 bases, with 5 bases between. This CDR3 is built from 10 residues. CDR3 coding DNA: TGTGCCAGCAGTTTTAGTCCCCAGTACTTC. It is translated as CASSFSPQYF.

This chain links TRBV19 with TRBJ2-5; 9 bases line up with TRBD1. With 3 bases clipped from V and 3 bases from J, the junction kept 5 bases outside the gene matches. This CDR3 has 15 residues. Germline CDR1 and CDR2: LNHDA and SQIVND (reference sequence). CDR3 DNA sequence: TGTGCCAGTAGTATCGGACAGGGGTCGAAAGAGACCCAGTACTTC. It codes for CASSIGQGSKETQYF.

This clonotype was recorded many times. The rearrangement uses TRBV6-2 or TRBV6-3 and TRBJ2-5, with D possibly matching TRBD1 (6 bases). CDR1 is MNHEY, CDR2 SVGEGT, per germline. V lost 5 bases and J 1 base, leaving 14 bases between the germline ends. The CDR3 extends over 15 amino acids. In nucleotides, the CDR3 is TGTGCCAGCAGTCCCGCCGGGACAAGCCAAGAGACCCAGTACTTC. Protein: CASSPAGTSQETQYF.

A few counts support this clonotype. The V and J genes are TRBV11-1 and TRBJ2-3; a weak D match, TRBD2 (6 bases). V dropped 3 bases and J dropped 1 base, with 17 bases sitting between them. There are 17 residues in the CDR3. The germline V gene has CDR1 SGHAT and CDR2 FQDESV (reference sequence). As DNA, the CDR3 is TGTGCCAGCAGCTTTGGACAAGACTCTAGCGGCACAGATACGCAGTATTTT. This gives the protein CASSFGQDSSGTDTQYF.

Of note for this clonotype: With a much larger clone just one base away, this may be a read error. This chain joins TRBV19 and TRBJ1-1; possible D gene TRBD1, 6 bases. CDR3 length equals 14 residues. Germline V gene lookup returns CDR1 LNHDA and CDR2 SQIVND (reference sequence). DNA for the CDR3: TGTGCCAGTAGTCCACAGGGCCCGAACACTGAAGCTTTATTT. It codes for CASSPQGPNTEALF. The whole variable domain, filled in from reference TRBV19 and TRBJ1-1, reads DGGITQSPKYLFRKEGQNVTLSCEQNLNHDAMYWYRQDPGQGLRLIYYSQIVNDFQKGDIAEGYSVSREKKESFPLTVTSAQKNPTAFYLCASSPQGPNTEALFGQGTRLTVV.

The rearrangement links TRBV4-2 to TRBJ1-1; the D gene is possibly TRBD1 (6 bases). The CDR3 is 12 residues long. The V end lost 1 base, the J end lost 10 bases, and 10 bases lay between the germline ends. CDR1 and CDR2 (germline): LGHNA, YNFKEQ. The CDR3 nucleotides read TGTGCCAGCAGCCAAGGAAGGGGGGGAGCTTTCTTT. This encodes CASSQGRGGAFF.

Ten or more counts support this clonotype. V and J are TRBV27 and TRBJ1-2; 8 bases agree with TRBD1. This CDR3 is 14 amino acids long. Per the germline V gene, CDR1 is MNHEY and CDR2 is SMNVEV (reference sequence). V lost 4 bases and J lost 5; bases outside the gene matches: 6. CDR3 loop: CASSSGGAGYGYTF. The CDR3 DNA is TGTGCCAGCAGTTCAGGGGGCGCAGGGTATGGCTACACCTTC.

This clonotype appeared many times. The V gene is TRBV7-9, the J gene TRBJ2-7; the match to TRBD1 covers 8 bases. Trimming removed 5 bases from V and 4 bases from J; junction bases left unmatched: 1. The CDR3 is 12 amino acids. The germline gives CDR1 SEHNR, CDR2 FQNEAQ (reference sequence). The DNA for the CDR3 is TGTGCCAGCAGCGGGACAGGATACGAGCAGTACTTC. As protein: CASSGTGYEQYF.

There are many counts of this clonotype. The chain is built from TRBV7-9 and TRBJ2-3; either TRBD1 or TRBD2 may fit D (5 bases each). Trimming stripped 3 bases from V and 4 bases from J, with 14 bases between. This CDR3 has 15 amino acids. Germline loops: CDR1 SEHNR, CDR2 FQNEAQ (reference sequence). This chain's CDR3 is CASSFGPRGADTQYF. CDR3 DNA: TGTGCCAGCAGCTTCGGACCCCGAGGGGCAGATACGCAGTATTTT.

A note on this clonotype: Compared with germline, one end of the junction differs, possibly owing to a read error. The genes are TRBV28 and TRBJ2-7; perhaps TRBD1 as D (5 bases). Germline assignment: CDR1 MDHEN and CDR2 SYDVKM. This CDR3 region has 15 residues. DNA of the CDR3: TGTGCCAGCAGTTCCTCCCAGGGTAAAAACACCGAGCAGTACTTT. Translation: CASSSSQGKNTEQYF.

Details on this clonotype: A clone one base away is much larger, so this may be a read error. V is TRBV7-9 and J is TRBJ2-3; 15 bases are a match to TRBD2. Germline V gives CDR1 SEHNR, CDR2 FQNEAQ (reference sequence). V trimming: 9 bases; J trimming: 5 bases; junction bases outside the gene matches: 15. This CDR3 is built from 18 residues. CDR3 nucleotide sequence: TGTGCCAGAAGCCTGTACGGACTAGCGGGAGGGCGCGAAGATACGCAGTATTTT. It encodes CARSLYGLAGGREDTQYF.

About this clonotype: This sequence may be a read error, since a much larger clone differs from it by one base. This rearrangement joins TRBV20-1 to TRBJ2-2, with D perhaps TRBD1 or TRBD2 (5 bases each). The germline CDR1 and CDR2 sequences are DFQATT and SNEGSKA (reference sequence). This CDR3 contains 13 residues. In nucleotides, the CDR3 is TGCAGTGCCCAACTCTCGTCGATAGGGGAGCTGGTTTTT. Translated, it gives CSAQLSSIGELVF.

This clonotype was recorded at least ten times. This chain joins TRBV4-2 and TRBJ2-3; 7 bases agree with TRBD2. Germline trimming cut 4 bases from V and 0 bases from J; bases unmatched to any gene: 4. Germline V CDR1 and CDR2: LGHNA, YNFKEQ. CDR3 length: 15 residues. CDR3 region: CASSRRESSTDTQYF. The DNA of the CDR3 is TGTGCCAGCAGCCGGCGGGAGTCAAGCACAGATACGCAGTATTTT.

This clonotype was counted a few times. The chain recombines TRBV12-3 or TRBV12-4 with TRBJ2-1, with 12 bases identical to TRBD2. V was clipped by 1 base and J by 8 bases; unmatched bases: 18. This CDR3 is built from 20 residues. CDR3 sequence (DNA): TGTGCCAGCAGTTTAGTCCTGGGAATAGGACTAGCGGGAACAGTGGATGAGCAGTTCTTC. Its translation: CASSLVLGIGLAGTVDEQFF.

This clonotype has a count of ten or more. This sequence joins TRBV6-1 and TRBJ2-5; D is undetermined. This CDR3 contains 15 residues. Germline CDR1 and CDR2: MNHNS and SASEGT. Deletions cut 5 bases from V and 4 bases from J, with 17 bases between. CDR3: CASSTNGPLGETQYF. The CDR3, as DNA: TGTGCCAGCAGTACGAACGGACCTTTGGGAGAGACCCAGTACTTC.

At least ten counts were recorded for this clonotype. The chain couples TRBV18 to TRBJ2-5; D gene ambiguous. V lost 0 bases and J lost 4, with 6 bases in between. CDR3 length: 13 residues. Germline-derived CDR1 and CDR2 are KGHSH and LQKENI. CDR3: CASSPPSAETQYF. The CDR3, as DNA: TGTGCCAGCTCACCACCAAGCGCAGAGACCCAGTACTTC.

On this clonotype: Compared with germline, one end of the junction differs, possibly owing to a read error. V usage is TRBV6-2 or TRBV6-3 and J usage is TRBJ2-1; a possible D gene is TRBD2 (6 bases). CDR3 length: 17 amino acids. The germline V gene has CDR1 MNHEY and CDR2 SVGEGT. This CDR3 is CASSHSRRTIGSNEQFF. DNA of the CDR3: TGTGCCAGCAGTCACTCGAGAAGAACTATCGGGAGTAATGAGCAGTTCTTC.

CDR3 DNA: TGCGCCAGCAGGGAACAGGGGGCGAGCGCTGAGCAGTTCTTC. It yields the protein CASREQGASAEQFF. The chain carries TRBV5-1 and TRBJ2-1, with TRBD1 identical over 9 bases. V lost 5 bases to trimming and J lost 9 bases; unmatched junction nucleotides: 9. The CDR3 has 14 amino acids. Germline CDR1 reads SGHRS; CDR2 reads YFSETQ.

The chain uses TRBV11-2 and TRBJ1-5, with D possibly matching TRBD1 (5 bases). The CDR3 contains 16 residues. CDR1 is SGHAT, CDR2 FQNNGV, per germline. Trimming shortened V by 2 bases and J by 1 base, and 12 bases separated the two germline ends. The CDR3, as DNA: TGTGCCAGCAGCTTACGAGGGGACGGAAGCAATCAGCCCCAGCATTTT. Its translation: CASSLRGDGSNQPQHF.

This clonotype was seen ten or more times. V usage is TRBV6-5 and J usage is TRBJ1-2, with TRBD1 matching 7 bases. The V gene's germline CDR1 is MNHEY and CDR2 SVGAGI. The CDR3 has 14 amino acids. The ends lost 2 bases at V and 8 bases at J; junction bases unmatched: 8. CDR3 in DNA: TGTGCCAGCAGTTACCAACAGGGGCGAGAGGGCTACACCTTC. Encoded protein: CASSYQQGREGYTF.

This clonotype was seen repeatedly, ten times or more. Written as DNA, the CDR3 is TGTGCCAGCAGTTACCCGGGCGGGAGGGTCGACGAGCAGTACTTC. Its protein product is CASSYPGGRVDEQYF. The J gene is TRBJ2-7, the V gene TRBV6-5; 9 nucleotides line up with TRBD2. Germline-derived CDR1 and CDR2 are MNHEY and SVGAGI. The CDR3 contains 15 residues. Unmatched junction bases numbered 7, after V lost 2 bases and J lost 5 bases.

As regards this clonotype: This may come from a read error, since a much larger clone is one base off. The chain has TRBV5-1 and TRBJ2-1; D gene uncertain. This CDR3 has 14 amino acids. Trimming took 2 bases from V and 3 from J, leaving 9 bases between them. Looked up from germline, CDR1 is SGHRS and CDR2 is YFSETQ. CDR3 nucleotides: TGCGCCAGCAGCTTAGCCTTGGACTACAATGAGCAGTTCTTC. It is translated as CASSLALDYNEQFF.

In this sample, this clonotype turned up many times. The chain is built from TRBV7-9 and TRBJ2-7; D remains ambiguous. Germline values: CDR1 SEHNR, CDR2 FQNEAQ (reference sequence). CDR3 length equals 12 residues. Trimming took 4 bases from V and 4 from J, leaving 8 bases between them. The CDR3 coding sequence is TGTGCCAGCAGCTACGATCGTTACGAGCAGTACTTC. Translated, it gives CASSYDRYEQYF.

This clonotype has at least ten counts. This rearrangement joins TRBV20-1 to TRBJ2-7; D is undetermined. The germline CDR1 and CDR2 sequences are DFQATT and SNEGSKA (reference sequence). Trimming removed 6 bases from V and 9 bases from J, with 15 bases in between. The CDR3 totals 11 residues. CDR3 sequence: CSAQNVDGQYF. The CDR3 coding sequence is TGCAGTGCCCAGAACGTCGACGGGCAGTACTTC.

Ten or more counts support this clonotype. V gene TRBV29-1 combines with J gene TRBJ2-5; D remains unclear. Germline CDR1 and CDR2: SQVTM and ANQGSEA. This CDR3 is 12 amino acids long. Trimming took 4 bases from V and 0 from J, leaving 6 bases between them. This CDR3 reads CSVGTDQETQYF. In DNA form, the CDR3 reads TGCAGCGTTGGCACGGACCAAGAGACCCAGTACTTC. The full variable domain, completed using reference TRBV29-1 and TRBJ2-5, is SAVISQKPSRDICQRGTSLTIQCQVDSQVTMMFWYRQQPGQSLTLIATANQGSEATYESGFVIDKFPISRPNLTFSTLTVSNMSPEDSSIYLCSVGTDQETQYFGPGTRLLVL.

This clonotype was seen a single time. This chain links TRBV20-1 with TRBJ1-1; 7 nucleotides line up with TRBD1. Germline V lookup: CDR1 DFQATT, CDR2 SNEGSKA (reference sequence). Losses at the gene ends were 7 bases for V and 4 bases for J; bases not matched to a gene: 6. The CDR3 sequence is 12 residues long. As DNA, the CDR3 is TGCAGTGTCATCGACAGGGCCACTGAAGCTTTCTTT. Translating it yields CSVIDRATEAFF.

This clonotype was counted a few times. V and J are TRBV19 and TRBJ1-2, with TRBD1 identical over 10 bases. CDR1 and CDR2 from the germline V gene are LNHDA and SQIVND (reference sequence). This CDR3 is built from 15 residues. J gave up 6 bases and V 5 bases, and 9 bases lay outside the gene matches. CDR3 coding DNA: TGTGCCAGTAGTCTAAACCGGGACAGGGGACATGGCTACACCTTC. This sequence encodes CASSLNRDRGHGYTF.

This clonotype has a count of ten or more. The chain joins TRBV11-2 to TRBJ2-3; 11 bases agree with TRBD2. Losses at the gene ends were 5 bases for V and 4 bases for J; bases not matched to a gene: 14. The CDR3 loop spans 18 amino acids. Germline V gene lookup returns CDR1 SGHAT and CDR2 FQNNGV. Here the CDR3 reads CASSPGLAGPRGPDTQYF. The CDR3 DNA follows: TGTGCCAGCAGCCCCGGACTAGCGGGCCCCCGAGGCCCAGATACGCAGTATTTT.